This TCR beta chain derives from a study of CD8 T cells in ankylosing spondylitis. General observations from the study: There was a TCR beta motif, made of eight highly homologous variants, that appeared characteristic of ankylosing spondylitis blood.

Libraries of TCR beta came from quantitative 5'-RACE with molecular barcodes. TCRdb recomputed calls from the 5' RACE reads with MiXCR, one row per CDR3 protein. The sample has about 800,000 distinct CDR3 sequences, around 11% seen once. This clonotype has a count of ten or more. The target antigen is unknown. Sequencing used blood, either unsorted or a sorted T cell fraction (not recorded which). The receptor was isolated from a male donor with ankylosing spondylitis.

CDR3 nucleotide sequence: TGTGCCAGCAGTTTCCAGGGACGGAGCTACGAGCAGTACTTC. Translation: CASSFQGRSYEQYF. V usage is TRBV6-5 and J usage is TRBJ2-7; either TRBD1 or TRBD2 may fit D (5 bases each). The CDR3 is 14 amino acids. Germline lookup yields CDR1 MNHEY and CDR2 SVGAGI. Trimming shortened V by 4 bases and J by 3 bases, and 13 bases separated the two germline ends.